This TCR beta chain appears in the sequencing data of a study of Graves' ophthalmopathy and Graves' hyperthyroidism (dated by TCRdb to between 2017 and 2018). Notes on the research overall: Stable hyperthyroidism was defined as no progression to ophthalmopathy within 18 months of follow-up. The study used signatures of the TCR beta repertoire to tell Graves' ophthalmopathy apart from Graves' hyperthyroidism and to predict which patients would progress to ophthalmopathy. In total, 135 blood samples were TCR-sequenced: 40 to 45 ophthalmopathy, under 85 hyperthyroidism and some 17 hyperthyroidism-to-ophthalmopathy patients. To explore V-J signatures distinguishing ophthalmopathy from hyperthyroidism, a discovery set of under 110 patients (about 41 ophthalmopathy, some 57 stable hyperthyroidism) was enrolled. An independent validation cohort was composed of around 19 hyperthyroidism patients and over 15 patients who later progressed from hyperthyroidism to ophthalmopathy. In five or six hyperthyroidism patients, the T-cell repertoire of thyroid tissue was compared with the T-cell repertoire of blood. After sampling, hyperthyroidism patients received methimazole starting at 30 mg daily, and ophthalmopathy patients received high-dose intravenous methylprednisolone. The paper as a whole reports these results and caveats: Sample size was not predetermined statistically, and investigators were not blinded to group allocation. Most of the expanded thyroid clonotypes with a frequency above 0.001 were also detected in blood, and it was suggested that the thyroid immune response may be reflected by blood repertoires. In cross-validation, the 13-signature model distinguished ophthalmopathy from stable hyperthyroidism with approximately 88% sensitivity and 81% to 83% specificity, and in the test set the corresponding values were around 80% and 75%. In validation, the model predicted ophthalmopathy progression with 70.59% sensitivity and 72.22% specificity; roughly 11 predicted patients were CT-confirmed with GO in a median of approximately 6.2 months.

Hyperthyroidism patients were newly diagnosed, with disease duration under 2 months, and aged 18 to 65 years. Patients were excluded if they had other autoimmune diseases, uncontrolled infections, pregnancy or lactation. Diagnosis relied on clinical symptoms, serum thyroxine, TRAb, thyroid ultrasound and orbital computed tomography. Trizol reagent was used to extract the total RNA, and its quality was then checked on an Agilent 2100 Bioanalyzer. Notes on this clonotype: Its recognized antigen is unknown. One base away there is no much larger clone; base qualities are not given.

For repertoire sequencing, TCR beta CDR3 regions were amplified from RNA transcripts. The first round of RT-PCR was done with HTBI primers and the Qiagen OneStep RT-PCR kit, and was followed by a second round of multiplex PCR, then size selection and purification. Libraries were sequenced on an Illumina HiSeq2000 using paired-end 100 bp reads. In the original analysis: Reads were processed with SOAPnuke, discarding reads with adapters, uncalled bases, mean Phred below 15, or no exact constant-primer or identifier match. COPE v1.2.5 was used to merge the high-quality paired reads. Each unique nucleotide sequence was defined as a clonotype, and clonotypes were aligned to IMGT TRB V, D and J references with MiTCR v1.1. The analysis was limited to V-J combinations with a frequency above 0.0001, which together covered approximately 99% of repertoires. For each V-J combination, a TCR clonal expansion and chaos score was defined as F50 clonal expansion divided by the chaos observed in the TCRdist matrix. Welch's t-statistics and random forest were used to reduce features to about 14 V-J combinations, which were fed into a naive Bayes classifier. Thyroid-blood repertoire similarity was quantified with the Morisita-Horn index. TCRdb reran the public reads through fastp at Q25 and MiXCR, keeping productive beta chains. Each record represents a unique CDR3 protein, reported with the most common genes and DNA among its rows. It is TCRdb's table, rather than the study itself, that gives the V and J calls and clone size. The sample table shows around 1.1 million distinct CDR3 sequences, and about two fifths are seen once. Around 10% of the sample is in the top ten clones.

Spanning cysteine to phenylalanine, the CDR3 consists of 14 amino acids. Only the CDR3 DNA is retained, 42 bases long and in frame from the first base. V lost 4 bases and J lost 3 bases; the stretch between them is 13 bases long. The CDR1 and CDR2 encoded by the germline V gene are KGHSH and LQKENI. Specimen: peripheral blood or thyroid tissue (not recorded which). This receptor chain uses TRBV18 and TRBJ2-7; 6 matching bases give a weak D call of TRBD1. The clonotype was recovered from an adult man with Graves' hyperthyroidism. The CDR3 here reads CASSQTGGGYEQYF. The DNA reads as follows: TGTGCCAGCTCACAGACAGGTGGCGGCTACGAGCAGTACTTC.